This T cell receptor beta chain was captured in a study of blood T cell repertoires in COVID-19. Study summary: Italy, Spain and the United States were the sources of the convalescent and acute COVID-19 samples.

Individuals aged roughly 18 to 95 years were recruited from roughly 22 US areas. The study counted Cohort 3 donors as recovered given two negative PCRs, clearance, or symptom resolution. Per the authors' pipeline: Amplification of reference gene primers provided the estimated nucleated cell counts. The table came from immunoSEQ multiplex PCR; TCRdb's copy has only in-frame clones and leaves some out. The V and J calls and clone size come from that table; D and trimming were worked out from the DNA. The repertoire holds 430,000 or so clones, with roughly 90% as singletons. The CDR3 spans 13 residues. CDR1 and CDR2 (germline): SGHNT, YENEEA. The V end was cut by 6 bases, the J end by 5 bases, with 13 bases between.

The sequence was collected from a woman between 40 and 55 years old who had recovered from COVID-19. The chain has TRBV11-3 and TRBJ1-2, with a tentative D call TRBD1 (5 bases). The specimen was PBMCs or T cells enriched from blood (not recorded which). The CDR3 loop reads CASSPTRGYGYTF. In nucleotides, the CDR3 is TGTGCCAGCAGTCCCACGCGGGGGTATGGCTACACCTTC.